This T cell receptor (beta chain) was found in a study of T cell clonotyping in hematopoietic cell transplantation. The study's findings and limits: Recipient TCR diversity dropped after transplant; expanded clonotypes rose from day 30 to 180. Graft donor and pretransplant recipient Inverse Simpson Index values predicted broader posttransplant TCR diversity. CD4 and CD8 repertoire contributions could not be separated without sorting. At the given depth, recipient repertoires were over 95% de novo clonotypes.

Germline V CDR1 and CDR2: LGHNA, YNFKEQ. The CDR3 runs to 15 residues. Trimming removed 0 bases at V and 5 bases at J, with 13 bases between. Here immunoSEQ multiplex PCR was the method, and the copy in TCRdb shows in-frame clones only, minus some. The data contain 9,000 to 15,000 clones, roughly 50% of them singletons. This clone was observed a few times. The antigen remains undetermined. This chain uses TRBV4-2 with TRBJ1-2; TRBD1 is a possible D gene (5 bases). This clonotype was sampled from a man aged 45-60 years in good health. Some clones in this sample may be carry-over from other donors' samples. The sequencing input was peripheral blood mononuclear cells. The CDR3 DNA is TGTGCCAGCAGCCAAGAGGGGCAGGGAGGATATGGCTACACCTTC. This translates into CASSQEGQGGYGYTF.